Listed below are T cell receptor beta chains from one sample, sequenced in a study of blood T cell repertoires in COVID-19. Clones were sequenced by immunoSEQ multiplex PCR, and TCRdb holds only the in-frame ones, with some missing. The profile shows 120,000 to 150,000 clones, 87% of them singletons. Sequencing used peripheral blood. These receptor sequences come from a man aged 50 to 60 who had recovered from COVID-19. CDR3s include the opening cysteine and the closing phenylalanine or tryptophan. D genes are given only for firm matches. Clone sizes are given selectively: once, few, many, or a class where the clone is expanded.

d_call: TRBD1
v_call: TRBV19
clone_size: -
j_call: TRBJ1-2
cdr3_nt: TGTGCCAGTAGTACCCAATCTACGGGACAGGGGGCCCATGGCTACACCTTC
cdr3_aa: CASSTQSTGQGAHGYTF

d_call: -
v_call: TRBV12-3/TRBV12-4
clone_size: -
j_call: TRBJ1-5
cdr3_nt: TGTGCCAGCAGTTTCCCGGGTCAGCCCCAGCATTTT
cdr3_aa: CASSFPGQPQHF

d_call: -
v_call: TRBV10-1
clone_size: -
j_call: TRBJ1-1
cdr3_nt: TGCGCCAGCAGTGAGGGTAGGGGCACTGAAGCTTTCTTT
cdr3_aa: CASSEGRGTEAFF

d_call: TRBD2
v_call: TRBV11-2
clone_size: -
j_call: TRBJ2-5
cdr3_nt: TGTGCCAGCAGCTTAGAGCTAGCGGGGCAGGAGACCCAGTACTTC
cdr3_aa: CASSLELAGQETQYF

d_call: -
v_call: TRBV7-2
clone_size: -
j_call: TRBJ1-6
cdr3_nt: TGTGCCAGCAGCTTAGTCGCCCCGGATTCACCCCTCCACTTT
cdr3_aa: CASSLVAPDSPLHF

d_call: -
v_call: TRBV7-2
clone_size: -
j_call: TRBJ2-5
cdr3_nt: TGTGCCAGCAGCTTACTGGGCCGGCGAGAGACCCAGTACTTC
cdr3_aa: CASSLLGRRETQYF

d_call: TRBD2
v_call: TRBV5-8
clone_size: -
j_call: TRBJ2-1
cdr3_nt: TGTGCCAGCAGCCATACTAGCGGGGGGGAGTACAATGAGCAGTTCTTC
cdr3_aa: CASSHTSGGEYNEQFF

d_call: -
v_call: TRBV5-4
clone_size: -
j_call: TRBJ1-4
cdr3_nt: TGTGCCGGCGCAGGGGCTCCGGATGAAAAACTGTTTTTT
cdr3_aa: CAGAGAPDEKLFF

d_call: TRBD1
v_call: TRBV11-3
clone_size: once
j_call: TRBJ2-1
cdr3_nt: TGTGCCAGCAGCACGACAGGGTTTTCTGAGCAGTTCTTC
cdr3_aa: CASSTTGFSEQFF

d_call: TRBD2
v_call: TRBV10-1
clone_size: -
j_call: TRBJ2-1
cdr3_nt: TGCGCCAGCAGTGAGTCGATACTAGCGGGGGGGCACGAGCAGTTCTTC
cdr3_aa: CASSESILAGGHEQFF

d_call: -
v_call: TRBV29-1
clone_size: once
j_call: TRBJ2-3
cdr3_nt: TGCAGCGTTGAGCTAGGGGGGGGAGATACGCAGTATTTT
cdr3_aa: CSVELGGGDTQYF